The 7 T cell receptor beta chains below come from one sample, sequenced in a study of T-cell reconstitution after alpha-beta-depleted transplantation in children. The TCRbeta library was prepared with unique molecular identifiers. TCRdb reanalysed the PCR reads using MiXCR and keeps one entry per CDR3 protein. This sample has 350,000 to 500,000 distinct CDR3 sequences, with roughly 43% found just once. Material: PBMCs, obtained before TCRalphabeta/CD19-depleted stem cell transplant. All receptors derive from a girl aged 2 to 9 with aplastic anemia, due to receive a stem cell transplant.

This clonotype occurred many times. The rearrangement uses TRBV18 and TRBJ1-1; TRBD1 agrees at 8 bases. V was clipped by 8 bases and J by 4 bases; unmatched bases: 3. The germline V gene encodes CDR1 KGHSH and CDR2 LQKENI. This CDR3 has 12 amino acids. The CDR3 is CASLTGGTEAFF. As DNA, the CDR3 is TGTGCCAGCCTCACAGGGGGCACTGAAGCTTTCTTT.

This rearrangement joins TRBV5-1 to TRBJ2-3; D is uncertain. V was pared by 6 bases and J by 6 bases, with 14 bases between. This CDR3 has 13 amino acids. Per the germline V gene, CDR1 is SGHRS and CDR2 is YFSETQ. The CDR3 here is CASTSDQLDTQYF. The DNA of the CDR3 is TGCGCCAGCACCTCCGACCAGTTGGATACGCAGTATTTT.

This clonotype was seen a handful of times. This chain connects TRBV18 to TRBJ2-1; 15 bases are shared with TRBD2. The CDR3 contains 16 residues. With 4 bases clipped from V and 7 bases from J, the junction kept 5 bases outside the gene matches. Germline loops: CDR1 KGHSH, CDR2 LQKENI. In DNA form, the CDR3 reads TGTGCCAGCTCACTAAGGACTAGCGGGAGGGCTAATGAGCAGTTCTTC. Protein product: CASSLRTSGRANEQFF. The complete variable domain, with remaining parts taken from reference TRBV18 and TRBJ2-1, reads NAGVMQNPRHLVRRRGQEARLRCSPMKGHSHVYWYRQLPEEGLKFMVYLQKENIIDESGMPKERFSAEFPKEGPSILRIQQVVRGDSAAYFCASSLRTSGRANEQFFGPGTRLTVL.

V is TRBV2 and J is TRBJ2-1; D is perhaps TRBD2 (6 bases). Germline V gene sequence: CDR1 SNHLY, CDR2 FYNNEI. The CDR3 covers 14 residues. Trimming stripped 8 bases from V and 3 bases from J, with 14 bases between. The CDR3 DNA sequence: TGTGCCAGCGTGGGCTCTAGCGTCTACAATGAGCAGTTCTTC. Translating it yields CASVGSSVYNEQFF.

The CDR3 sequence: CSARDLTPGVEQYF. The CDR3 DNA reads TGCAGTGCTAGAGATCTAACTCCAGGGGTCGAGCAGTACTTC. V and J are TRBV20-1 and TRBJ2-7, with D maybe TRBD1 (6 bases). Germline-derived CDR1 and CDR2 are DFQATT and SNEGSKA (reference sequence). There are 14 residues in the CDR3. V was shortened by 0 bases and J by 6 bases, with 15 bases between the two germline ends.

This clonotype was seen more than once but under ten times. The gene calls are TRBV7-9 and TRBJ1-5; D gene ambiguous. V was cut by 5 bases and J by 2 bases, with 13 bases left in between. CDR3 length: 15 residues. Germline V gene data show CDR1 as SEHNR and CDR2 as FQNEAQ (reference sequence). DNA for the CDR3: TGTGCCAGCAGCAAAGGTATGCCGGGCAATCAGCCCCAGCATTTT. It codes for CASSKGMPGNQPQHF.

This clonotype has only one observation. The chain links TRBV20-1 to TRBJ1-1, with D possibly being TRBD1 (5 bases). This CDR3 has 15 amino acids. V shed 3 bases and J shed 7 bases, with 21 bases lying between them. From germline, CDR1 is DFQATT and CDR2 SNEGSKA (reference sequence). CDR3 region: CSARNLGEGPVEAFF. The DNA of the CDR3 is TGCAGTGCTAGGAACCTCGGTGAGGGGCCGGTTGAAGCTTTCTTT.